This TCR beta chain derives from a study of post-analysis software for immune sequencing data. Sequencing libraries made from TCR beta cDNA carried unique molecular identifiers. TCRdb called the PCR reads again in MiXCR, with one record for every CDR3 protein. The sample records around 160,000 distinct CDR3 sequences, roughly 40% being singletons. Study-wide results and limits: Strong co-clustering by F measure linked samples that shared a preparation batch.

Remarks on this clonotype: Its antigen is not identified.

V dropped 3 bases and J dropped 4 bases, with 11 bases sitting between them. This CDR3 is 14 amino acids long. V and J are TRBV12-3 or TRBV12-4 and TRBJ2-3, with TRBD2 as a possible D gene (5 bases). The receptor's source is a girl aged 10 to 17 with multiple sclerosis. The sample here was blood, taken after autologous hematopoietic stem cell transplantation. The chain's CDR3 is CASSFGLASDTQYF. Written as DNA, the CDR3 is TGTGCCAGCAGTTTCGGGCTAGCATCAGATACGCAGTATTTT.